Listed below are T cell receptor beta chains from one sample, sequenced in a study of shared clonotypes between healthy human individuals. The assay was immunoSEQ multiplex PCR, and TCRdb's table has in-frame clones only and misses some. Altogether 2 million to 2.5 million clones are present, roughly 92% being singletons, with the ten largest covering approximately 0.4%. Sequencing was performed on naive CD4+ T cells from PBMCs. Receptors were obtained from a young man in good health. Some clones in this sample may be carry-over from other donors' samples. Each CDR3 is given with its conserved first and last residue. A D gene is named only where the DNA matches it firmly.

v_call	d_call	j_call	cdr3_aa
TRBV28	.	TRBJ2-3	CASSSPRQGTDTQYF
TRBV7-8	.	TRBJ2-3	CASSLAGGARTDTQYF
TRBV5-1	.	TRBJ1-4	CASTTVTGQTNEKLFF
TRBV9	.	TRBJ1-2	CASSPGSYYGYTF
TRBV28	.	TRBJ2-3	CASRPQDTRVHF
TRBV6-5	TRBD1	TRBJ2-7	CASRQGASYEQYF
TRBV5-1	TRBD1	TRBJ1-3	CASSRYPMGTAGNTIYF
TRBV5-4	.	TRBJ1-4	CASSPRGTDANEKLFF
TRBV7-9	TRBD2	TRBJ2-1	CASSPRVAGGNEQFF
TRBV21-1	.	TRBJ1-3	CASSNRDRGCPPGNTIYF
TRBV6-5	.	TRBJ1-1	CATRQLMNTEAFF
TRBV28	.	TRBJ2-1	CASCTHRAGCNEQFF
TRBV25-1	.	TRBJ2-7	CASSGATYEQYF
TRBV6-5	TRBD1	TRBJ2-5	CASWYRGNQETQYF
TRBV19	TRBD1	TRBJ1-1	CASSIGQGVTEAFF
TRBV9	.	TRBJ1-3	CASSVEGTSGNTIYF
TRBV28	TRBD1	TRBJ2-7	CATYQDRGHEQYF
TRBV30	TRBD2	TRBJ2-7	CAWGSPLAGGLYEQYF
TRBV5-1	.	TRBJ2-3	CASSLRAPSTDTQYF
TRBV9	.	TRBJ1-1	CASSGTMGDTEAFF
TRBV5-1	TRBD1	TRBJ1-2	CASSLGDRATQSGYTF
TRBV9	.	TRBJ1-4	CASSAAGASGKLFF
TRBV28	TRBD1	TRBJ1-1	CASSSLRQGAFF
TRBV19	.	TRBJ1-1	CASSENRVWRTEAFF
TRBV29-1	TRBD1	TRBJ2-1	CSVAGQFGGRRNNEQFF
TRBV15	TRBD1	TRBJ1-5	CATSSGQVSSSNQPQHF
TRBV10-1	.	TRBJ1-2	CASRPGPGYGYTF
TRBV5-4	.	TRBJ2-3	CASSLAQGSSTDTQYF
TRBV7-9	.	TRBJ2-7	CASRSDSQRYEQYF
TRBV18	.	TRBJ2-3	CASSPRLVGGIGSTDTQYF
TRBV5-1	TRBD2	TRBJ2-5	CASSRGLAGLETQYF
TRBV28	TRBD2	TRBJ2-7	CASRPADTSGREQYF
TRBV7-7	TRBD1	TRBJ2-5	CATGQGAQETQYF
TRBV5-1	TRBD2	TRBJ2-7	CASSLESSRLAGWVYF
TRBV4-2	TRBD2	TRBJ2-3	CASTSGGEGLDTQYF
TRBV5-1	.	TRBJ2-5	CASSFSGGGTRETQYF
TRBV28	.	TRBJ1-1	CASRGGRQAFF
TRBV7-9	.	TRBJ2-7	CASSLGAYEQYF
TRBV28	.	TRBJ2-7	CASSLSGTRASEQYF
TRBV6-1	.	TRBJ1-5	CASSELGQTNQPQHF
TRBV10-3	TRBD1	TRBJ2-7	CAISGLTGGVEQYF
TRBV6-1	.	TRBJ2-7	CASSEEGRLYEQYF
TRBV27	.	TRBJ1-1	CASSQTSFGPGSLTEAFF
TRBV28	.	TRBJ2-7	CASSLSSGPSYEQYF